What follows is one T cell receptor beta chain and its context. Clones were sequenced by immunoSEQ multiplex PCR, and TCRdb holds only the in-frame ones, with some missing. The sample carries more than 10,000 clones, roughly 73% recorded once. This record comes from a study of T cells after somatic rescue of genetic block. Per the germline V gene, CDR1 is SEHNR and CDR2 is FQNEAQ (reference sequence). The CDR3 runs to 12 residues. V was cut by 1 base and J by 8 bases, with 6 bases left in between. This clonotype originated in a boy between 10 and 17 years old. The chain uses TRBV7-9 and TRBJ2-1; D is unresolved. The specimen sequenced was peripheral blood mononuclear cells (PBMCs). The CDR3 loop is CASSLVRYEQFF. The CDR3 DNA reads as TGTGCCAGCAGCTTAGTCAGGTATGAGCAGTTCTTC.